This T cell receptor (beta chain) was recovered during a study of cytomegalovirus exposure and HLA in healthy donors. Regarding the study as a whole: The CMV antigen specificity of a few CMV-associated chains was confirmed through in vitro analysis.

Method: immunoSEQ multiplex PCR; TCRdb's copy keeps in-frame clones and lacks some. The profile shows approximately 280,000 clones, 65% to 90% of them singletons. Note on this clone: The antigen is unknown.

The sequenced sample consisted of PBMCs. This clonotype was sampled from a woman aged 18-29 years in good health and CMV-seronegative.

The CDR3 DNA follows: TGTGCCAGCAGCTCGGGACTATCGGGGGGCTACACCTTC. Protein product: CASSSGLSGGYTF. The chain employs TRBV5-4 and TRBJ1-2; TRBD1 is a possible D gene (5 bases). Per germline, CDR1 SGHNT and CDR2 YYREEE (reference sequence). The germline V and J ends were trimmed by 3 bases and 8 bases, with 14 bases remaining between them. The CDR3 is 13 residues long.